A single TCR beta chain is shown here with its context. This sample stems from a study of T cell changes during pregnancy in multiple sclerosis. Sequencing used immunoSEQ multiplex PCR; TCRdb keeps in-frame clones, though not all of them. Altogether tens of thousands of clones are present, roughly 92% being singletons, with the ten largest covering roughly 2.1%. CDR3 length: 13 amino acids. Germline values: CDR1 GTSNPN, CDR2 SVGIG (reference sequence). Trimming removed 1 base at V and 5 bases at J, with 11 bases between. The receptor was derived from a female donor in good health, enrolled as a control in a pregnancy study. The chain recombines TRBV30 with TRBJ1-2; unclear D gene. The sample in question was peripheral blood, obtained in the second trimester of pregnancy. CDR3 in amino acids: CAWSGGGTYGYTF. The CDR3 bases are TGTGCCTGGAGTGGGGGAGGCACGTATGGCTACACCTTC.